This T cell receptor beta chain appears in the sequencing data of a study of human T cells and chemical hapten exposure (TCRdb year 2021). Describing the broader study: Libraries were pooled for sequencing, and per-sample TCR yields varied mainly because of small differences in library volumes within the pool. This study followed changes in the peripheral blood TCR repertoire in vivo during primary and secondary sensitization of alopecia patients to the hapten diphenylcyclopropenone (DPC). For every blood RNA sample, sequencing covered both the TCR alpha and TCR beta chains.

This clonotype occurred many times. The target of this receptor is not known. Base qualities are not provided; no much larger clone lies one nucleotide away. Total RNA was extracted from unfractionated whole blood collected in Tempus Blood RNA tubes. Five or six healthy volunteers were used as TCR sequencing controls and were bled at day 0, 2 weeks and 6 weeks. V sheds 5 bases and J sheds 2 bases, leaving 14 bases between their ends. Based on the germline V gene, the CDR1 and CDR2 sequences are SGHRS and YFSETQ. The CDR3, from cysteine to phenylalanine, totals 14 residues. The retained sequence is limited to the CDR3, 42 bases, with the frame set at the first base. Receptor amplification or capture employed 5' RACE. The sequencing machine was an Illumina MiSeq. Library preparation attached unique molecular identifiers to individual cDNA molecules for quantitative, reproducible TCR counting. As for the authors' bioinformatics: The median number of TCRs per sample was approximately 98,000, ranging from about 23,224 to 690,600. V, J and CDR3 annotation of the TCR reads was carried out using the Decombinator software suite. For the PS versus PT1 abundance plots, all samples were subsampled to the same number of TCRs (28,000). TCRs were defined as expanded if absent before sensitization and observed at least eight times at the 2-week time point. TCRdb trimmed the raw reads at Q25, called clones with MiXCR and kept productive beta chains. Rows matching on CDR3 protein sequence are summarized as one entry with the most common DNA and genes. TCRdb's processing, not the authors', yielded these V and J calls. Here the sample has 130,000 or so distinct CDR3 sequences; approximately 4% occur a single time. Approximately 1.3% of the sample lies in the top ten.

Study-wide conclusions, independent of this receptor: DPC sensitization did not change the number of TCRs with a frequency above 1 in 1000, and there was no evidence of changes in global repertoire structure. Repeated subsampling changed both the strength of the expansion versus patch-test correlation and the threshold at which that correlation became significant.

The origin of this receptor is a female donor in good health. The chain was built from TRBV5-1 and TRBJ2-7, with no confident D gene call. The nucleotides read TGCGCCAGCAGAGGTGAGAGCCCCCCCTACGAGCAGTACTTC. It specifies CASRGESPPYEQYF. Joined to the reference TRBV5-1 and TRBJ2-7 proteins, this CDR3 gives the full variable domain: KAGVTQTPRYLIKTRGQQVTLSCSPISGHRSVSWYQQTPGQGLQFLFEYFSETQRNKGNFPGRFSGRQFSNSRSEMNVSTLELGDSALYLCASRGESPPYEQYFGPGTRLTVT.